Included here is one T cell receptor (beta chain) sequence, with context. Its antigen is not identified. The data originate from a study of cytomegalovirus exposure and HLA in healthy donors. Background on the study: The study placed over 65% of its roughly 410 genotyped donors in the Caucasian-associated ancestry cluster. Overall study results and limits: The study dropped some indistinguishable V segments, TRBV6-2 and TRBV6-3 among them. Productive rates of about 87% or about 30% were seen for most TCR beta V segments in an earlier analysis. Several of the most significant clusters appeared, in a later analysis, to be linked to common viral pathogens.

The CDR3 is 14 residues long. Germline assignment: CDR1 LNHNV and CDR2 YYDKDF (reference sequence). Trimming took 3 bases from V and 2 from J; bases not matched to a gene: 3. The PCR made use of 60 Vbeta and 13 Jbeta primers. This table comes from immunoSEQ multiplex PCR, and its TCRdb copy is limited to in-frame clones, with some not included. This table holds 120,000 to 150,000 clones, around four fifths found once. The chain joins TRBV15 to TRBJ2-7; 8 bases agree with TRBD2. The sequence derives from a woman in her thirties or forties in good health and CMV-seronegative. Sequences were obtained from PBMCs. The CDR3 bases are TGTGCCACCAGCAGGGAACTAGCGGCCTACGAGCAGTACTTC. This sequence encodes CATSRELAAYEQYF.